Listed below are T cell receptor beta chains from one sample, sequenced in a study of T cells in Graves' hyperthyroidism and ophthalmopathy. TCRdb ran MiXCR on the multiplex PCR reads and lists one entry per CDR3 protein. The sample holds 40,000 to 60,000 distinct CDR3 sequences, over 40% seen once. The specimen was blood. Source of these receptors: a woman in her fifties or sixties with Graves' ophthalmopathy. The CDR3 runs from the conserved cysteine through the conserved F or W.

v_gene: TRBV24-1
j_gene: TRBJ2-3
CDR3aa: CASSPTSYRVTNTDTQYF

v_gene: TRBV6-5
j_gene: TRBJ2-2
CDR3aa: CASSPRGFPGELFF

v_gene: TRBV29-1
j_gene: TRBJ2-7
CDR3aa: CSDGRAYEQYF

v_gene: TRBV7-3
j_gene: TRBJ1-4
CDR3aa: CASSVVGGKNEKLFF

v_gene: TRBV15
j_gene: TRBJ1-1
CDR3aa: CATRNAAAGDTGAFF

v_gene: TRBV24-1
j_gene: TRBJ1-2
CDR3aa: CATGGQGLGGYTF

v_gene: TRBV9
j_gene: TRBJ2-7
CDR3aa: CASSVVDGREGSYEQYF

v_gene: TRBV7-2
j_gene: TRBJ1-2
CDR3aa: CASSLFPGAGYTF

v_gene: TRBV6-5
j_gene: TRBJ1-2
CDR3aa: CASNGQGSASF

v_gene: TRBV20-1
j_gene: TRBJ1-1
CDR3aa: CSAYRDMNTEAFF

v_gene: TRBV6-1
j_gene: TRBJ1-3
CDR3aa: CASSELANSGNTIYF